This entry concerns a single T cell receptor (beta chain). Its specificity is not known. Healthy and HIV-negative, the adult donors had no recent acute infections or vaccinations. Scientists sequenced DNA from unsorted PBMC on ten immunoSEQ deep assay plates. TCRdb's copy holds only in-frame clones and misses some; the assay was immunoSEQ multiplex PCR. In the table there are around 510,000 clones, around three quarters of which are singletons. The V segment lost 3 bases and the J segment 4 bases; nucleotides outside the gene matches: 8. CDR3 size: 17 residues. Germline values: CDR1 SGHVS, CDR2 FQNEAQ. The sample belongs to a study of shared clonotypes between healthy human individuals. Study-level results: Researchers sampled blood only, noting tissue repertoires likely differ. The represented genetic and exposure-history diversity was limited by the small number of donors.

The rearrangement joins TRBV7-8 to TRBJ2-1; 11 bases fit TRBD2. Material: PBMCs. The sequence derives from a woman aged 40-49 years in good health. Some clones in this sample may be carry-over from other donors' samples. The CDR3 region has the DNA TGTGCCAGCAGCTTCGCCCCGGGACTAGCGGAGTACAATGAGCAGTTCTTC. Translation: CASSFAPGLAEYNEQFF.